The entry below describes one T cell receptor beta chain. This CDR3 has 14 amino acids. From germline, CDR1 is MGHRA and CDR2 YSYEKL. Trimming took off 8 bases at V and 6 bases at J, with 14 bases between the two ends. This sample was included in a study of blood T cell repertoires in COVID-19. Method: immunoSEQ multiplex PCR; TCRdb's copy keeps in-frame clones and lacks some. This sample has about 130,000 clones; approximately 81% occur once, and the top ten carry under 15%. The origin of this receptor is a woman aged 25 to 39 who had recovered from COVID-19. Input material: peripheral blood. This sequence joins TRBV4-1 and TRBJ1-6; D is uncertain. DNA for the CDR3: TGCGCCAGCTCCAGGCCAGGTGTTAATTCACCCCTCCACTTT. Residues: CASSRPGVNSPLHF.